A single sample is the source of the 23 T cell receptor beta chains below, sequenced in a study of Ad26.COV2.S vaccination and SARS-CoV-2 variants. Only in-frame clones appear in the TCRdb table, and some are missing; sequencing was by immunoSEQ multiplex PCR. The sample includes some 640,000 clones, more than 70% seen only once; the top ten take approximately 1.5%. Treatment described: roughly 20 received Ad26.COV2.S at low or high dose, single or two shots; about 5 received placebo; per-sample allocation not given. Samples came from day 63 after the first vaccine or placebo injection. Sequences were derived from peripheral blood, sampled in a trial of Ad26.COV2.S vaccine versus placebo. These receptors all come from a person aged 18 to 59 who received the Ad26.COV2.S COVID-19 vaccine or a placebo.

V usage is TRBV11-2 and J usage is TRBJ1-6; 7 bases map to TRBD1. J gave up 5 bases and V 1 base, and 5 bases lay outside the gene matches. The germline gives CDR1 SGHAT, CDR2 FQNNGV. The CDR3 sequence is 16 residues long. CDR3 sequence reads: CASSLVAGGNNSPLHF. Here the CDR3 DNA reads TGTGCCAGCAGCTTAGTCGCAGGGGGGAATAATTCACCCCTCCACTTT.

The chain is built from TRBV10-3 and TRBJ1-1, with 7 bases fitting TRBD1. The V gene's germline CDR1 is ENHRY and CDR2 SYGVKD. The CDR3 is 11 residues long. V gave up 6 bases and J gave up 10 bases; unmatched junction bases: 5. The DNA of the CDR3 is TGTGCCATCAGGGGGACAGTCTCAGCTTTCTTT. This sequence encodes CAIRGTVSAFF.

The chain is built from TRBV12-3 or TRBV12-4 and TRBJ1-2, with D perhaps TRBD1 (6 bases). V lost 1 base to trimming and J lost 8 bases, with 11 bases between them. The CDR3 is 13 amino acids. CDR3 residues: CASSLGTGIGYTF. DNA of the CDR3: TGTGCCAGCAGTTTAGGCACAGGGATCGGCTACACCTTC.

This chain joins TRBV18 and TRBJ2-5, with 9 positions matching TRBD1. CDR3 length: 16 amino acids. Germline V gives CDR1 KGHSH, CDR2 LQKENI. V lost 1 base to trimming and J lost 2 bases; unmatched junction nucleotides: 5. CDR3 DNA: TGTGCCAGCTCACCACGGACAGGGGTGGGTCAAGAGACCCAGTACTTC. Its translation: CASSPRTGVGQETQYF.

The V gene is TRBV5-1, the J gene TRBJ2-7, with D unresolved. The CDR3 sequence is 15 residues long. Germline V CDR1 and CDR2: SGHRS, YFSETQ. V dropped 0 bases and J dropped 2 bases, with 12 bases sitting between them. The CDR3 sequence: CASSLAGSGAYEQYF. The CDR3 DNA follows: TGCGCCAGCAGCTTGGCCGGCAGTGGAGCCTACGAGCAGTACTTC. Complete variable domain (other parts from reference TRBV5-1 and TRBJ2-7): KAGVTQTPRYLIKTRGQQVTLSCSPISGHRSVSWYQQTPGQGLQFLFEYFSETQRNKGNFPGRFSGRQFSNSRSEMNVSTLELGDSALYLCASSLAGSGAYEQYFGPGTRLTVT.

A word on this clone: Other DNA sequences in this specimen translate into the identical CDR3. The genes are TRBV5-1 and TRBJ2-1, with 11 bases aligning to TRBD2. CDR1 and CDR2 (germline): SGHRS, YFSETQ. V dropped 5 bases and J dropped 4; count of bases not matched to a gene: 2. The CDR3 length is 14 residues. The chain's CDR3 is CASSGTSGYNEQFF. The CDR3 DNA follows: TGCGCCAGCAGTGGGACTAGCGGTTACAATGAGCAGTTCTTC.

The V call is TRBV12-3 or TRBV12-4, the J call TRBJ2-5; D unclear. CDR3 length equals 12 residues. V was shortened by 3 bases and J by 7 bases, with 9 bases between the two germline ends. This CDR3 is CASSLATGTQYF. The CDR3 DNA reads TGTGCCAGCAGTTTGGCCACCGGGACCCAGTACTTC.

The genes are TRBV18 and TRBJ1-2; D perhaps matches TRBD1 (6 bases). Germline CDR1 KGHSH, CDR2 LQKENI. CDR3 size: 16 residues. Trimming removed 2 bases from V and 3 bases from J, with 16 bases in between. The CDR3 spells CASSPKDSPTYYGYTF. In nucleotides, the CDR3 is TGTGCCAGCTCACCAAAGGACAGTCCCACTTACTATGGCTACACCTTC.

CDR3 sequence (DNA): TGCGCCAGACGGGTGACCCGCTACACCGGGGAGCTGTTTTTT. Translating it yields CARRVTRYTGELFF. This chain connects TRBV5-1 to TRBJ2-2; D gene uncertain. V was clipped by 8 bases and J by 3 bases, with 14 bases between them. The V gene's germline CDR1 is SGHRS and CDR2 YFSETQ. This CDR3 is built from 14 residues.

The V gene is TRBV9, the J gene TRBJ2-3, with a weak D call TRBD2 (7 bases). Germline-derived CDR1 and CDR2 are SGDLS and YYNGEE. The CDR3 sequence is 17 residues long. V was clipped by 2 bases and J by 2 bases, with 18 bases between them. As DNA, the CDR3 is TGTGCCAGCAGCGTCCGGGGGCTAGCGGAACTCACAGATACGCAGTATTTT. The encoded protein is CASSVRGLAELTDTQYF. The full variable domain, rest sourced from reference TRBV9 and TRBJ2-3, is DSGVTQTPKHLITATGQRVTLRCSPRSGDLSVYWYQQSLDQGLQFLIQYYNGEERAKGNILERFSAQQFPDLHSELNLSSLELGDSALYFCASSVRGLAELTDTQYFGPGTRLTVL.

The chain employs TRBV7-9 and TRBJ2-1; 15 bases match TRBD2. V was clipped by 1 base and J by 8 bases; unmatched bases: 3. This CDR3 region has 16 residues. Germline V lookup: CDR1 SEHNR, CDR2 FQNEAQ (reference sequence). In DNA, the CDR3 is TGTGCCAGCAGCTTAGTGGGACTAGCGGGAGGTCATGAGCAGTTCTTC. Translation: CASSLVGLAGGHEQFF.

The chain couples TRBV6-5 to TRBJ2-1, with 9 bases fitting TRBD2. This CDR3 is built from 14 residues. Germline V gene sequence: CDR1 MNHEY, CDR2 SVGAGI. V lost 7 bases and J lost 0; bases outside the gene matches: 1. The CDR3 nucleotides are TGTGCCAGCATTAGCGGGAGCTCCTACAATGAGCAGTTCTTC. Its protein product is CASISGSSYNEQFF.

The rearrangement joins TRBV6-4 to TRBJ2-7; D might be TRBD1 (7 bases). Germline-derived CDR1 and CDR2 are MRHNA and SNTAGT. CDR3 size: 17 residues. Between the trimmed V and J ends, which lost 6 bases and 0 bases, there was a span of 21 bases. Written as DNA, the CDR3 is TGTGCCAGCAGACAGGGGTCCTTTAGCGGTCCCTCCTACGAGCAGTACTTC. Protein product: CASRQGSFSGPSYEQYF.

The rearrangement uses TRBV11-2 and TRBJ1-4; D uncertain. The CDR3 sequence is 13 residues long. Germline CDR1 reads SGHAT; CDR2 reads FQNNGV. Trimming cost V 5 bases and J 8 bases, with 12 bases left between them. In DNA, the CDR3 is TGTGCCAGCAGCCTACAATATGGGGAAAAACTGTTTTTT. It yields the protein CASSLQYGEKLFF.

A word on this clone: The same CDR3 is also encoded by other DNA sequences in this sample. The chain couples TRBV4-1 to TRBJ1-1; D possibly corresponds to TRBD1 (5 bases). The CDR3 spans 13 residues. Germline assignment: CDR1 MGHRA and CDR2 YSYEKL. Trimming cost V 0 bases and J 3 bases, with 5 bases left between them. The DNA of the CDR3 is TGCGCCAGCAGCCAAGACAGGGACACTGAAGCTTTCTTT. Translated, it gives CASSQDRDTEAFF.

V usage is TRBV5-4 and J usage is TRBJ1-2; D is uncertain. There are 14 residues in the CDR3. Looked up from germline, CDR1 is SGHNT and CDR2 is YYREEE (reference sequence). Trimming stripped 0 bases from V and 6 bases from J, with 12 bases between. The CDR3 loop is CASSLAIGFDGYTF. The CDR3 bases are TGTGCCAGCAGCTTGGCCATAGGGTTCGATGGCTACACCTTC.

This clone appeared once. The V gene is TRBV18, the J gene TRBJ1-6; D gene unclear. This CDR3 spans 19 amino acids. Trimming took 2 bases from V and 7 from J, leaving 24 bases between them. Looked up from germline, CDR1 is KGHSH and CDR2 is LQKENI. CDR3 sequence reads: CASSPRTGKESVGNSPLHF. For the CDR3, the DNA is TGTGCCAGCTCACCAAGAACGGGGAAGGAATCCGTGGGGAATTCACCCCTCCACTTT.

The CDR3 DNA reads TGCGCCAGCAGCCAAGGGGATAAGAGAAGCTCCTATAATTCACCCCTCCACTTT. It encodes CASSQGDKRSSYNSPLHF. The chain couples TRBV4-3 to TRBJ1-6; unclear D gene. The CDR3 totals 18 residues. V was trimmed by 1 base and J by 0 bases, leaving 13 bases between them. Germline V gene lookup returns CDR1 LGHNA and CDR2 YSLEER.

CDR3 region: CASSVASFYGYTF. CDR3 nucleotide sequence: TGTGCCAGCAGCGTAGCATCGTTCTATGGCTACACCTTC. The chain employs TRBV9 and TRBJ1-2, with no clear D. From germline, CDR1 is SGDLS and CDR2 YYNGEE. With 0 bases removed from V and 4 bases from J, the gap between germline ends came to 7 bases. The CDR3 is 13 amino acids.

In its sample, this clone was seen once. The chain carries TRBV19 and TRBJ1-2; D is ambiguous. The CDR3 has 13 residues. Per germline, CDR1 LNHDA and CDR2 SQIVND (reference sequence). The V end was cut by 2 bases, the J end by 3 bases, with 7 bases between. CDR3 in DNA: TGTGCCAGTAGTATACCCTCGGACTATGGCTACACCTTC. This sequence encodes CASSIPSDYGYTF. Combining the CDR3 with reference TRBV19 and TRBJ1-2 gives the whole variable domain DGGITQSPKYLFRKEGQNVTLSCEQNLNHDAMYWYRQDPGQGLRLIYYSQIVNDFQKGDIAEGYSVSREKKESFPLTVTSAQKNPTAFYLCASSIPSDYGYTFGSGTRLTVV.

The chain carries TRBV4-3 and TRBJ1-1; weak D call: TRBD1 (5 bases). V lost 4 bases and J 5 bases, leaving 14 bases between the germline ends. CDR1 and CDR2 from the germline V gene are LGHNA and YSLEER. The CDR3 is 14 amino acids. The CDR3 sequence: CASSRQRGGTEAFF. CDR3 coding DNA: TGCGCCAGCAGCCGCCAGAGGGGAGGAACTGAAGCTTTCTTT.

The rearrangement uses TRBV9 and TRBJ1-1; D is perhaps TRBD1 (6 bases). Per germline, CDR1 SGDLS and CDR2 YYNGEE. The CDR3 is 14 residues long. Trimming removed 2 bases from V and 5 bases from J, with 13 bases in between. The CDR3 DNA follows: TGTGCCAGCAGCGTTGGCATACAGGGAACTGAAGCTTTCTTT. Residues: CASSVGIQGTEAFF.

This chain connects TRBV7-9 to TRBJ2-7, with 11 bases fitting TRBD2. Losses at the gene ends were 4 bases for V and 0 bases for J; bases not matched to a gene: 8. There are 17 residues in the CDR3. The germline V gene encodes CDR1 SEHNR and CDR2 FQNEAQ (reference sequence). The CDR3: CASSSGTSGWSSYEQYF. Here the CDR3 DNA reads TGTGCCAGCAGCTCCGGGACTAGCGGTTGGAGCTCCTACGAGCAGTACTTC. The complete variable domain, with remaining parts taken from reference TRBV7-9 and TRBJ2-7, reads DTGVSQNPRHKITKRGQNVTFRCDPISEHNRLYWYRQTLGQGPEFLTYFQNEAQLEKSRLLSDRFSAERPKGSFSTLEIQRTEQGDSAMYLCASSSGTSGWSSYEQYFGPGTRLTVT.